The clone carrying this T cell receptor (beta chain) has just one count. The trim removed 3 bases at V and 2 bases at J, leaving 15 bases unmatched. Germline lookup yields CDR1 MGHRA and CDR2 YSYEKL. The CDR3 runs to 19 residues. The sample belongs to a study of T cell responses to AZD1222 COVID-19 vaccine. The data were produced by immunoSEQ multiplex PCR, yet TCRdb's version contains in-frame clones alone and is incomplete. The table lists 85,000 to 90,000 clones, roughly 90% of them singletons. The material was peripheral blood, obtained on day 0 of AZD1222 vaccination. The chain combines TRBV4-1 with TRBJ2-5; 10 bases are a match to TRBD2. The receptor comes from an adult in good health. The chain's CDR3 is CASSQIEVLAGDEQETQYF. The CDR3 coding sequence is TGCGCCAGCAGCCAGATAGAGGTGCTAGCGGGAGATGAACAAGAGACCCAGTACTTC.